This TCR beta chain came from a study of healthy donors' naive CD4 and CD8 T cells. A linear amplification protocol produced the TCR libraries from approximately 460 ng of total RNA. TCRdb redid the calling of the reads with MiXCR, one entry per CDR3 protein. The sample includes 180,000 or so distinct CDR3 sequences, around three quarters of them seen just once. Germline CDR1 reads MNHEY; CDR2 reads SVGEGT. The CDR3 covers 12 residues. Trimming cost V 2 bases and J 8 bases, with 7 bases left between them. This clonotype originated in a pool of human donors in good health; the sample pools cells from several healthy donors. This chain joins TRBV6-2 or TRBV6-3 and TRBJ1-5, with unresolved D. Sequencing was performed on naive CD4+ and CD8+ T cells sorted from blood, pooled from several donors. The chain's CDR3 is CASSYEPKPQHF. The CDR3 DNA is TGTGCCAGCAGTTACGAACCCAAGCCCCAGCATTTT.